What follows is one T cell receptor (beta chain) and its context. Antigen unknown. TCRdb redid the calling of the 5' RACE reads with MiXCR, one entry per CDR3 protein. The table records 7,100 or so distinct CDR3 sequences, 73% of them present only once. Whole-study findings and limits: Tumor memory CD4+ T cell TCR gene usage clustered with blood and lymph node memory CD4+ cells and lymph node naive CD4+ cells.

The sorted Tregs were CD4+CD25+CD127-/low cells. This receptor was taken from a female donor with breast cancer. Sequencing input: tumor-infiltrating Tregs sorted from the breast tumor.

The CDR3 loop is CSVPMGRETQYF. The CDR3 nucleotides read TGCAGCGTTCCGATGGGTAGGGAGACCCAGTACTTC. The rearrangement uses TRBV29-1 and TRBJ2-5; unclear D gene. The CDR3 length is 12 residues. Germline CDR1 reads SQVTM; CDR2 reads ANQGSEA. Trimming removed 5 bases at V and 5 bases at J, with 12 bases between.